This T cell receptor beta chain appears in the sequencing data of a study of T cells expressing NK-cell markers. Study outcomes and limitations: Questions lingered over whether expanded NKG2C+ T cell clones were HCMV-specific.

Notes on this clonotype: Its matching antigen is unknown.

The germline gives CDR1 SGDLS, CDR2 YYNGEE. This CDR3 region has 15 residues. For each CDR3 protein, TCRdb gives one entry from its re-call of the 5' RACE reads, without DNA. The listing contains about 460,000 distinct CDR3 sequences. The receptor comes from a woman in her forties or fifties in good health. The chain uses TRBV9 and TRBJ1-4. What was sequenced was blood T cells: a sorted CD56 or NKG2C T cell subset, CD4+ or CD8+ T cells, or bulk PBMC T cells (not recorded which). The CDR3 loop reads CASSVVAAGNEKLFF.